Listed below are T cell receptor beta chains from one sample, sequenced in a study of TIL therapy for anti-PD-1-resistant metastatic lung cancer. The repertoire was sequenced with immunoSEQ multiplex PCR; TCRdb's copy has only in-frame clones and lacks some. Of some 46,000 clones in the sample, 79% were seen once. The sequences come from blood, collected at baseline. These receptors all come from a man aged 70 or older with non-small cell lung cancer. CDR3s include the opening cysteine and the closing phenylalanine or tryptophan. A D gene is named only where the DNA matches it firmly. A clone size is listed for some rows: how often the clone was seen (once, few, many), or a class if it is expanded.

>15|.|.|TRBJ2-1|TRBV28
CASSSGGADYNEQFF
TGTGCCAGCAGTTCGGGGGGCGCAGATTACAATGAGCAGTTCTTC
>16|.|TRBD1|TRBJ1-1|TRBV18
CASSPPRDRFNTEAFF
TGTGCCAGCTCACCACCGAGGGACAGGTTCAACACTGAAGCTTTCTTT
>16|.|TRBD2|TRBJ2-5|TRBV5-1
CASSLVLAGALETQYF
TGCGCCAGCAGCTTGGTCCTAGCGGGCGCGCTGGAGACCCAGTACTTC
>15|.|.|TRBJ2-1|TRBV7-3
CASSLTFGPYNEQFF
TGTGCCAGCAGCTTAACGTTCGGGCCCTACAATGAGCAGTTCTTC
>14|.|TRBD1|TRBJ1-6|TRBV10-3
CAIRPGQGNSPLHF
TGTGCCATCAGGCCGGGACAGGGAAATTCACCCCTCCACTTT
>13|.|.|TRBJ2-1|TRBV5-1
CASSFRDHNEQFF
TGCGCCAGCAGCTTCCGGGACCACAATGAGCAGTTCTTC
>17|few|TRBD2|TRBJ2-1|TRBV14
CASSQVLIAGGGNEQFF
TGTGCCAGCAGCCAAGTACTTATAGCGGGAGGAGGCAATGAGCAGTTCTTC
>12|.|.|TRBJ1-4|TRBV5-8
CASSLDGEKLFF
TGTGCCAGCAGCTTAGACGGTGAAAAACTGTTTTTT
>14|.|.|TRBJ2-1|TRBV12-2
CASRLESIPNEQFF
TGTGCAAGTCGCTTAGAGTCTATCCCCAATGAGCAGTTCTTC
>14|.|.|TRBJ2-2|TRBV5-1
CASSLGQNTGELFF
TGCGCCAGCAGCTTGGGACAGAACACCGGGGAGCTGTTTTTT
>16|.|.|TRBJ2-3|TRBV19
CASSTLGSWGTDTQYF
TGTGCCAGTAGCACCCTGGGTTCGTGGGGCACAGATACGCAGTATTTT
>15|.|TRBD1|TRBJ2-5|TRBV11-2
CASSLQTGEHPTQYF
TGTGCCAGCAGCTTACAGACAGGGGAGCACCCGACCCAGTACTTC
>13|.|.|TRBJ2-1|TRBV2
CASSTSLYNEQFF
TGTGCCAGCAGTACGTCTTTGTACAATGAGCAGTTCTTC
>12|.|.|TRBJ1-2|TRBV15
CATSLDTGHYTF
TGTGCCACCAGCCTAGACACGGGCCACTACACCTTC
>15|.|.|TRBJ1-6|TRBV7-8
CASSTWTAAASPLHF
TGTGCCAGCAGCACCTGGACGGCCGCCGCTTCACCCCTCCACTTT
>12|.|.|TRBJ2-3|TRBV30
CAWSGGGAAQYF
TGTGCCTGGAGTGGGGGCGGCGCGGCGCAGTATTTT
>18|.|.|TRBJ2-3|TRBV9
CASSVFSQGDSITDTQYF
TGTGCCAGCAGCGTATTCTCCCAGGGGGACTCAATCACAGATACGCAGTATTTT
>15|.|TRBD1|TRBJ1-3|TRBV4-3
CASSQGGQGGNTIYF
TGCGCCAGCAGCCAAGGGGGACAGGGTGGAAACACCATATATTTT
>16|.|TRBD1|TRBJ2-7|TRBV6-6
CASSNSLRGKSHEQYF
TGTGCCAGCAGTAATTCTCTCAGGGGGAAATCACACGAGCAGTACTTC
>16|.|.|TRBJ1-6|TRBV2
CASRSANGGYNSPLHF
TGTGCCAGCAGGTCCGCAAACGGGGGCTATAATTCACCCCTCCACTTT
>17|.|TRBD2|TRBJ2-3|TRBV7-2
CASSSGTSGTLRDTQYF
TGTGCCAGCAGCTCCGGGACTAGCGGGACCCTACGAGATACGCAGTATTTT
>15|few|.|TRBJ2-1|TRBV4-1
CASSQDGSTNNEQFF
TGCGCCAGCAGCCAAGATGGATCCACTAACAATGAGCAGTTCTTC
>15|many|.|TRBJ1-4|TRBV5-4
CASSLGTSSGEKLFF
TGTGCCAGCAGCTTGGGGACATCTTCGGGTGAAAAACTGTTTTTT
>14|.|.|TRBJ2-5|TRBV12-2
CASRSSAGEETQYF
TGTGCAAGTCGCTCATCAGCGGGAGAAGAGACCCAGTACTTC
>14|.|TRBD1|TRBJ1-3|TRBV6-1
CASSPTGVGNTIYF
TGTGCCAGCAGCCCAACAGGGGTCGGAAACACCATATATTTT
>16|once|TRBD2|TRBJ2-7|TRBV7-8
CASSSGGASGAYEQYF
TGTGCCAGCAGCTCTGGGGGGGCTAGCGGGGCCTACGAGCAGTACTTC
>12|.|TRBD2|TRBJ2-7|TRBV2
CASSRGSYEQYF
TGTGCCAGCAGTCGCGGGAGCTACGAGCAGTACTTC
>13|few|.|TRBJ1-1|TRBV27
CATRGAVGTEAFF
TGTGCCACCCGGGGGGCGGTAGGCACTGAAGCTTTCTTT
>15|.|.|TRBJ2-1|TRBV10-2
CASPRVSERYNEQFF
TGCGCCAGCCCGAGGGTCAGCGAACGTTACAATGAGCAGTTCTTC
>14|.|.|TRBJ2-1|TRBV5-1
CASSLGQTTNEQFF
TGCGCCAGCAGCTTGGGACAGACAACTAATGAGCAGTTCTTC
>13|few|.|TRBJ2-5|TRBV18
CASSQNLQETQYF
TGTGCCAGCTCACAGAATTTGCAAGAGACCCAGTACTTC
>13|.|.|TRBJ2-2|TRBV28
CASSFRVTGELFF
TGTGCCAGCAGTTTCCGCGTCACCGGGGAGCTGTTTTTT
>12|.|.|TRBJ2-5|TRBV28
CASSSPLWTQYF
TGTGCCAGCAGTTCCCCCTTGTGGACCCAGTACTTC
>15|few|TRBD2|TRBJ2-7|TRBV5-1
CASSPGLAGSYEQYF
TGCGCCAGCAGCCCCGGACTAGCGGGCTCCTACGAGCAGTACTTC
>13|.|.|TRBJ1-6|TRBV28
CASSQINNSPLHF
TGTGCCAGCAGCCAAATAAATAATTCACCCCTCCACTTT